This TCR beta chain was sequenced during a study of T cell responses to AZD1222 COVID-19 vaccine. Study-wide results and limits: Reportedly, nearly half of unique spike TCRs recognized epitopes outside B.1.351/B.1.1.7 mutations. Spike-specific TCR breadth and depth were elevated following two AZD1222 doses.

Sequencing was performed with immunoSEQ multiplex PCR; in TCRdb, only in-frame clones are kept and a portion is missing. This table holds 150,000 to 200,000 clones, about 94% found once. Notes on this clone: Its antigen is currently unknown.

The CDR3 is made up of 13 amino acids. Per the germline V gene, CDR1 is GTSNPN and CDR2 is SVGIG (reference sequence). Trimming stripped 7 bases from V and 1 base from J, with 14 bases between. This specimen consisted of peripheral blood, obtained on day 0 of AZD1222 vaccination. This chain joins TRBV30 and TRBJ2-7; D possibly corresponds to TRBD1 (6 bases). This receptor was obtained from an adult in good health. CDR3 sequence: CASSADSSYEQYF. The CDR3 coding sequence is TGTGCCTCCTCCGCGGACAGTTCCTACGAGCAGTACTTC.